The 27 T cell receptor beta chains presented below share a single source sample, sequenced in a study of T cells in tuberculosis. The repertoire was sequenced with immunoSEQ multiplex PCR; TCRdb's copy has only in-frame clones and lacks some. The sample yields 20,000 to 25,000 clones, 85% to 90% seen once. Sequencing was performed on PBMCs. These receptors were taken from a donor aged 10 to 29 with latent tuberculosis or without tuberculosis infection.

This chain joins TRBV30 and TRBJ1-2; D is unclear. This CDR3 comprises 11 residues. CDR1 is GTSNPN, CDR2 SVGIG, per germline (reference sequence). V lost 0 bases to trimming and J lost 6 bases, with 5 bases between them. CDR3 in DNA: TGTGCCTGGAGTGTGCGGAATGGCTACACCTTC. Residues: CAWSVRNGYTF.

V gene TRBV25-1 combines with J gene TRBJ2-2; D remains unclear. Germline V lookup: CDR1 MGHDK, CDR2 SYGVNS. This CDR3 comprises 13 residues. The germline V and J ends were trimmed by 5 bases and 3 bases, with 7 bases remaining between them. The DNA of the CDR3 is TGTGCCAGCAGTCTCCCCGACACCGGGGAGCTGTTTTTT. Amino acids: CASSLPDTGELFF.

The chain couples TRBV6-6 to TRBJ2-5; tentatively, D is TRBD2 (6 bases). V lost 6 bases to trimming and J lost 2 bases, with 16 bases between them. CDR1 MNHNY and CDR2 SVGAGI come from the germline V gene (reference sequence). This CDR3 region has 15 residues. The CDR3 nucleotides are TGTGCCAGCAGGGATCCCGGGACTGGTCAAGAGACCCAGTACTTC. This translates into CASRDPGTGQETQYF.

This clone has just one count. This CDR3 reads CARPRTGGSYEQYF. CDR3 in DNA: TGTGCCAGGCCTCGGACAGGGGGCTCCTACGAGCAGTACTTC. The chain joins TRBV9 to TRBJ2-7, with 10 nucleotides matching TRBD1. Germline V gives CDR1 SGDLS, CDR2 YYNGEE. J lost 0 bases, V lost 8 bases, and 5 bases had no gene match. The CDR3 is 14 amino acids. Together with reference TRBV9 and TRBJ2-7, the CDR3 gives the full variable domain: DSGVTQTPKHLITATGQRVTLRCSPRSGDLSVYWYQQSLDQGLQFLIQYYNGEERAKGNILERFSAQQFPDLHSELNLSSLELGDSALYFCARPRTGGSYEQYFGPGTRLTVT.

CDR3 in DNA: TGTGCCAGCAGCTTGCGGACAGAAAACATTCAGTACTTC. Amino acid sequence: CASSLRTENIQYF. The J gene is TRBJ2-4, the V gene TRBV11-2, with a weak D call TRBD1 (6 bases). Trimming left V 3 bases short and J 5 bases short, with 8 bases between. The CDR3 length is 13 residues. The germline gives CDR1 SGHAT, CDR2 FQNNGV.

V and J are TRBV28 and TRBJ1-5; TRBD1 matches 7 bases. In germline, CDR1 is MDHEN, CDR2 SYDVKM. V lost 2 bases, J lost 2 bases, and 3 bases stayed unmatched. CDR3 length equals 15 residues. This CDR3 is CASSLQGDGNQPQHF. The CDR3 DNA reads TGTGCCAGCAGTTTACAGGGGGATGGCAATCAGCCCCAGCATTTT.

The chain is built from TRBV5-1 and TRBJ2-7; 9 positions match TRBD1. The junction had 3 bases not matched to a gene; V was cut back by 4 bases and J by 4 bases. The CDR3 totals 13 residues. Germline V CDR1 and CDR2: SGHRS, YFSETQ. CDR3 protein: CASSGQGPYEQYF. CDR3 coding DNA: TGCGCCAGCAGCGGACAGGGGCCGTACGAGCAGTACTTC.

The V call is TRBV18, the J call TRBJ1-1; 10 positions agree with TRBD1. There are 18 residues in the CDR3. The ends lost 3 bases at V and 3 bases at J; junction bases unmatched: 13. CDR1 is KGHSH and CDR2 is LQKENI in the germline V gene. The CDR3 bases are TGTGCCAGCTCACCTATCGGGACAGGGGAGTATATGTACACTGAAGCTTTCTTT. Amino acid sequence: CASSPIGTGEYMYTEAFF.

The chain recombines TRBV11-3 with TRBJ2-3, with 13 bases lining up with TRBD2. The junction had 11 bases not matched to a gene; V was cut back by 5 bases and J by 3 bases. Germline assignment: CDR1 SGHNT and CDR2 YENEEA. The CDR3 covers 18 residues. CDR3 protein: CASSKGGLAGSETDTQYF. DNA for the CDR3: TGTGCCAGCAGCAAAGGGGGACTAGCGGGGTCGGAGACAGATACGCAGTATTTT.

The gene calls are TRBV2 and TRBJ1-2, with a weak D call TRBD1 (6 bases). The germline gives CDR1 SNHLY, CDR2 FYNNEI. V lost 7 bases, J lost 3 bases, and 18 bases lay in between. The CDR3 has 15 amino acids. CDR3 loop: CASTRFRTDYYGYTF. The CDR3 DNA reads TGTGCCAGCACTCGATTCAGGACAGATTACTATGGCTACACCTTC. The full variable domain, completed using reference TRBV2 and TRBJ1-2, is EPEVTQTPSHQVTQMGQEVILRCVPISNHLYFYWYRQILGQKVEFLVSFYNNEISEKSEIFDDQFSVERPDGSNFTLKIRSTKLEDSAMYFCASTRFRTDYYGYTFGSGTRLTVV.

The chain uses TRBV19 and TRBJ1-2; D is undetermined. The germline gives CDR1 LNHDA, CDR2 SQIVND (reference sequence). The CDR3 runs to 13 residues. V dropped 7 bases and J dropped 1 base, with 10 bases sitting between them. The CDR3 region is CASTLAGNYGYTF. CDR3 bases: TGTGCCAGTACCCTGGCGGGTAACTATGGCTACACCTTC.

The rearrangement joins TRBV2 to TRBJ2-3, with 8 bases fitting TRBD2. Trimming at V came to 5 bases and at J to 15 bases, leaving 7 bases not matched to a gene. The CDR3 has 11 amino acids. Germline CDR1 reads SNHLY; CDR2 reads FYNNEI. CDR3 loop: CASSYSGVGYF. CDR3 nucleotides: TGTGCCAGCAGTTATAGCGGGGTCGGATATTTT. Using reference TRBV2 and TRBJ2-3 for the parts outside the CDR3, the full variable domain is EPEVTQTPSHQVTQMGQEVILRCVPISNHLYFYWYRQILGQKVEFLVSFYNNEISEKSEIFDDQFSVERPDGSNFTLKIRSTKLEDSAMYFCASSYSGVGYFGPGTRLTVL.

J is TRBJ1-2 and V is TRBV5-1; D may be TRBD1 (5 bases). CDR1 is SGHRS and CDR2 is YFSETQ in the germline V gene. Deletions cut 4 bases from V and 0 bases from J, with 13 bases between. The CDR3 totals 15 residues. CDR3: CASSEEQAPNYGYTF. CDR3 nucleotide sequence: TGCGCCAGCAGCGAGGAACAGGCCCCTAACTATGGCTACACCTTC.

The gene calls are TRBV19 and TRBJ1-1, with D maybe TRBD1 (6 bases). CDR1 and CDR2 (germline): LNHDA, SQIVND (reference sequence). V was clipped by 5 bases and J by 2 bases, with 9 bases between them. This CDR3 is built from 13 residues. CDR3 region: CASSSTGNTEAFF. The CDR3 nucleotides are TGTGCCAGTAGTTCGACAGGAAACACTGAAGCTTTCTTT.

The chain carries TRBV6-6 and TRBJ1-5; D not certain. The CDR3 has 11 residues. Germline V lookup: CDR1 MNHNY, CDR2 SVGAGI (reference sequence). Trimming took off 5 bases at V and 11 bases at J, with 10 bases between the two ends. The CDR3 DNA reads as TGTGCCAGCAGTACTGGCCAGGCCCAGCATTTT. Protein sequence: CASSTGQAQHF.

This clone was seen just once. The rearrangement links TRBV5-6 to TRBJ1-3; no definite D call. Trimming removed 5 bases from V and 0 bases from J, with 15 bases in between. The CDR3 has 16 amino acids. Germline V gives CDR1 SGHDT, CDR2 YYEEEE. This chain's CDR3 is CASSQSSDNSGNTIYF. CDR3 DNA: TGTGCCAGCAGTCAATCCTCCGACAACTCTGGAAACACCATATATTTT.

As DNA, the CDR3 is TGTGCCAGCAGTCCCTCAGGACAACCCGGGGATACGCAGTATTTT. This sequence encodes CASSPSGQPGDTQYF. V usage is TRBV6-6 and J usage is TRBJ2-3, with TRBD1 as a possible D gene (5 bases). V dropped 5 bases and J dropped 6 bases, with 18 bases sitting between them. This CDR3 region has 15 residues. CDR1 is MNHNY, CDR2 SVGAGI, per germline (reference sequence).

This clone was observed a single time. The V gene is TRBV5-1, the J gene TRBJ1-6; a possible D gene is TRBD1 (6 bases). The V gene's germline CDR1 is SGHRS and CDR2 YFSETQ. With 0 bases removed from V and 6 bases from J, the gap between germline ends came to 13 bases. The CDR3 loop spans 16 amino acids. The CDR3 protein is CASSLAGEGGNSPLHF. CDR3 bases: TGCGCCAGCAGCTTGGCCGGGGAGGGGGGTAATTCACCCCTCCACTTT.

This clone was counted once. The chain uses TRBV5-4 and TRBJ2-7, with a weak D call TRBD2 (6 bases). The V gene lost 2 bases and the J gene lost 7 bases, with 13 bases spanning the gap. CDR3 length equals 13 residues. CDR1 is SGHNT and CDR2 is YYREEE in the germline V gene (reference sequence). CDR3 sequence (DNA): TGTGCCAGCAGCTTCCGAGGAGGGAATGAGCAGTACTTC. This gives the protein CASSFRGGNEQYF. The complete variable domain, with remaining parts taken from reference TRBV5-4 and TRBJ2-7, reads ETGVTQSPTHLIKTRGQQVTLRCSSQSGHNTVSWYQQALGQGPQFIFQYYREEENGRGNFPPRFSGLQFPNYSSELNVNALELDDSALYLCASSFRGGNEQYFGPGTRLTVT.

The chain's CDR3 is CASTDTRGYGYTF. CDR3 nucleotide sequence: TGCGCCAGCACCGACACCAGGGGCTATGGCTACACCTTC. The gene calls are TRBV5-1 and TRBJ1-2; maybe TRBD1 (6 bases). This CDR3 is built from 13 residues. V lost 6 bases to trimming and J lost 4 bases, with 13 bases between them. Germline-derived CDR1 and CDR2 are SGHRS and YFSETQ.

This clone was observed once. The rearrangement uses TRBV30 and TRBJ2-3; D may be TRBD2 (5 bases). The germline V gene has CDR1 GTSNPN and CDR2 SVGIG (reference sequence). Trimming shortened V by 1 base and J by 4 bases, and 12 bases separated the two germline ends. The CDR3 is 14 residues long. The CDR3 coding sequence is TGTGCCTGGAGTGGGCTAGCTCTCGCAGATACGCAGTATTTT. Translation: CAWSGLALADTQYF.

The chain has TRBV12-5 and TRBJ2-1; TRBD2 aligns across 12 bases. Germline trimming cut 2 bases from V and 0 bases from J; bases unmatched to any gene: 2. The CDR3 is 17 amino acids. CDR1 is LGHNT and CDR2 is FRNRAP in the germline V gene. The CDR3 reads CASGLTSGGISYNEQFF. As DNA, the CDR3 is TGTGCTAGTGGTTTGACTAGCGGGGGGATCTCCTACAATGAGCAGTTCTTC.

This sequence joins TRBV5-1 and TRBJ1-2; 11 bases agree with TRBD1. The CDR3 is 14 amino acids. V lost 4 bases and J lost 4; bases outside the gene matches: 3. Germline loops: CDR1 SGHRS, CDR2 YFSETQ. The CDR3 is CASSDGTGGYGYTF. DNA for the CDR3: TGCGCCAGCAGCGACGGGACAGGGGGCTATGGCTACACCTTC.

The chain has TRBV5-8 and TRBJ2-1; 11 nucleotides align to TRBD2. Germline trimming cut 5 bases from V and 4 bases from J; bases unmatched to any gene: 11. Germline values: CDR1 SGHTS, CDR2 YDEGEE. This CDR3 region has 17 residues. The CDR3 here is CASSSASGGLLYNEQFF. The CDR3 bases are TGTGCCAGCAGTTCGGCTAGCGGGGGGCTCCTTTACAATGAGCAGTTCTTC.

The chain combines TRBV14 with TRBJ2-7; the match to TRBD2 covers 10 bases. V trimming: 9 bases; J trimming: 4 bases; junction bases outside the gene matches: 9. CDR3 size: 14 residues. Germline assignment: CDR1 SGHDN and CDR2 FVKESK. In DNA, the CDR3 is TGTGCCAGGCTAAGCGGGGGGGCACCTTACGAGCAGTACTTC. This gives the protein CARLSGGAPYEQYF. Looking up the rest from reference TRBV14 and TRBJ2-7 gives the full variable domain: EAGVTQFPSHSVIEKGQTVTLRCDPISGHDNLYWYRRVMGKEIKFLLHFVKESKQDESGMPNNRFLAERTGGTYSTLKVQPAELEDSGVYFCARLSGGAPYEQYFGPGTRLTVT.

The chain recombines TRBV2 with TRBJ2-7; the D is unclear. Trimming removed 4 bases at V and 4 bases at J, with 17 bases between. The CDR3 covers 15 residues. The germline gives CDR1 SNHLY, CDR2 FYNNEI. For the CDR3, the DNA is TGTGCCAGCAGTGCAGTAATCCAGTCCTCTTACGAGCAGTACTTC. Residues: CASSAVIQSSYEQYF.

The V and J genes are TRBV10-1 and TRBJ2-3; weak D call: TRBD1 (6 bases). This CDR3 is 15 amino acids long. Looked up from germline, CDR1 is WNHNN and CDR2 is SYGVQD (reference sequence). V shed 2 bases and J shed 4 bases, with 13 bases lying between them. The CDR3 sequence is CASSEAGVGADTQYF. In DNA, the CDR3 is TGCGCCAGCAGTGAGGCAGGGGTTGGGGCAGATACGCAGTATTTT.